The sequence of this TCR beta chain was determined in a study of T cell repertoires in cytomegalovirus infection. About the research overall: HLA-B-restricted CMV epitopes that are well studied, plus recently identified HLA-C-restricted ones, were used by the study.

Notes on this clonotype: Its antigen is unknown.

CDR1 is MGHRA and CDR2 is YSYEKL in the germline V gene. The CDR3 extends over 17 amino acids. Trimming pared 3 bases from V and 0 bases from J, leaving 15 bases between. TCRdb ran MiXCR on the reads and lists one entry per CDR3 protein. The profile shows fewer than 1,000,000 distinct CDR3 sequences, 30% to 40% of them singletons. The receptor was derived from a human donor in good health (CMV status not recorded). Some clones in this sample may be carry-over from other donors' samples. The chain has TRBV4-1 and TRBJ2-1; a weak D match, TRBD1 (5 bases). Sequenced here: cultured CD8+ T cells from PBMCs, sampled from culture after CMV antigen stimulation. CDR3 residues: CASSQALTDSSYNEQFF. CDR3 DNA: TGCGCCAGCAGCCAGGCCTTGACAGATAGCTCCTACAATGAGCAGTTCTTC.